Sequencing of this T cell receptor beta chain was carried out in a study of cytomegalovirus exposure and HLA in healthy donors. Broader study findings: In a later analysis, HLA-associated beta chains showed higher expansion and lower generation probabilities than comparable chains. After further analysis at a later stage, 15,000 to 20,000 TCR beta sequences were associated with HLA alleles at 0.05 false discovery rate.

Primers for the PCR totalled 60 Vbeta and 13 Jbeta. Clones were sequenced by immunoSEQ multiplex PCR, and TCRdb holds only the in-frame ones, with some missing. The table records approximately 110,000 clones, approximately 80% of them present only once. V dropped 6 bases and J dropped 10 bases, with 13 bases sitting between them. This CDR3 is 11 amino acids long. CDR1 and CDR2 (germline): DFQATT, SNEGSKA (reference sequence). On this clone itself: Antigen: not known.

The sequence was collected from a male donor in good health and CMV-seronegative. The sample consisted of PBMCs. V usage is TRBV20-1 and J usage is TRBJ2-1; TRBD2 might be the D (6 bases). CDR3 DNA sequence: TGCAGTGCCCGACTAGTGTCCGAGCAGTTCTTC. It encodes CSARLVSEQFF.